The T cell receptor beta chain under discussion was sequenced for a study of cytomegalovirus exposure and HLA in healthy donors. This clone has a single count. Its antigen is unidentified. Study findings and constraints: Immune exposure was documented only through CMV serostatus. An analysis that was carried out later associated 15,000 to 20,000 TCR beta sequences with HLA alleles at 0.05 false discovery rate. Follow-up analysis seemed to connect common viral pathogens with several of the most significant clusters identified. Through in vitro validation, three CMV-associated chains were shown to be specific for CMV antigens.

The primer mix had 60 Vbeta and 13 Jbeta primers. Profiled with immunoSEQ multiplex PCR; TCRdb holds only in-frame clones, not every one. This sample has about 190,000 clones, with roughly 83% found just once. Trimming removed 5 bases at V and 8 bases at J, with 12 bases between. This CDR3 has 12 residues. Germline CDR1 and CDR2: SNHLY and FYNNEI. The receptor comes from a woman aged 45 to 65 in good health and CMV-seronegative. Sequencing was performed on PBMCs. The rearrangement links TRBV2 to TRBJ1-2, with D hard to call. The CDR3 coding sequence is TGTGCCAGCAGTTCGGGGTTAAGGGGCTACACCTTC. Translation gives CASSSGLRGYTF.